The clone carrying this T cell receptor beta chain was detected only a few times. Its cognate antigen is unknown. The source of the sample is a study of T cell repertoires in cytomegalovirus infection. Broader study findings: HLA-C-restricted, CMV-specific TCR beta clonotypes were dominant ex vivo.

TCRdb itself ran the reads through MiXCR, one entry per CDR3 protein. The data contain under 500,000 distinct CDR3 sequences, approximately 46% of them singletons. This CDR3 is built from 11 residues. The V and J ends lost 5 bases and 6 bases respectively, with 7 bases between them. The receptor was isolated from a human donor in good health (CMV status not recorded). Some clones in this sample may be carry-over from other donors' samples. Source: cultured PBMCs, taken from culture after CMV antigen stimulation. The rearrangement joins TRBV12-3 or TRBV12-4 to TRBJ1-2; D gene unclear. The CDR3 protein is CASSAIDGYTF. For the CDR3, the DNA is TGTGCCAGCAGTGCCATAGATGGCTACACCTTC.